This T cell receptor (beta chain) was captured by sequencing in a study of T-cell reconstitution after alpha-beta-depleted transplantation in children. Regarding the study as a whole: Several hundred expanded graft clones reportedly gave rise to the alpha-beta T cells present about two months after transplant. Surviving thymic progenitors and recipient T cells were the source of high TCRbeta diversity at day 60 in some patients. Newly made T cells mostly supplied T-cell counts and diversity one year after transplant.

V gave up 4 bases and J gave up 3 bases, with 8 bases separating them. Germline CDR1 is SGHVS and CDR2 is FNYEAQ. The CDR3 contains 13 residues. For TCRbeta, the library was prepared with unique molecular identifiers. A single record per CDR3 protein comes from TCRdb applying MiXCR to the PCR reads. The sample has some 260,000 distinct CDR3 sequences; more than 20% are singletons. Details on this clonotype: Antigen unknown.

This receptor was identified in a female patient between 2 and 15 years old who had a stem cell transplant for congenital amegakaryocytic thrombocytopenia, so the T cells may come from the graft donor. This specimen was PBMCs, mostly from graft donor cells, taken 360 days after TCRalphabeta/CD19-depleted stem cell transplant. The chain uses TRBV7-6 and TRBJ2-3; a weak D match, TRBD1 (5 bases). DNA of the CDR3: TGTGCCAGCAGCTACCAGGGAACAGATACGCAGTATTTT. Amino acids: CASSYQGTDTQYF.